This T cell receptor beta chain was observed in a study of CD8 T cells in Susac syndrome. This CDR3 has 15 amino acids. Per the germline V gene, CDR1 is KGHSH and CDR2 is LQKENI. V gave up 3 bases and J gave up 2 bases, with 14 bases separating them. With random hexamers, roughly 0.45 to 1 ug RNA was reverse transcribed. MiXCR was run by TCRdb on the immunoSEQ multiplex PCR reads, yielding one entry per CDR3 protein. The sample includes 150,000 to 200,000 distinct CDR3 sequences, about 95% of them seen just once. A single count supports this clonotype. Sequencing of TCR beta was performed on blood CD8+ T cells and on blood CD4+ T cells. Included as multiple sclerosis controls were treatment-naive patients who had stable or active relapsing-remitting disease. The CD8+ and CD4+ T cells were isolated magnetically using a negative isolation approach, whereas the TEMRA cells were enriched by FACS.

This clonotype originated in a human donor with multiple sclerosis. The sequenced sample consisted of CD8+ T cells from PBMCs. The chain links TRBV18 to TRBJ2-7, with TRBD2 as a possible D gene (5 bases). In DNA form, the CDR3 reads TGTGCCAGCTCACCCATGGAGGAACCCCCCTACGAGCAGTACTTC. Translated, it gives CASSPMEEPPYEQYF.